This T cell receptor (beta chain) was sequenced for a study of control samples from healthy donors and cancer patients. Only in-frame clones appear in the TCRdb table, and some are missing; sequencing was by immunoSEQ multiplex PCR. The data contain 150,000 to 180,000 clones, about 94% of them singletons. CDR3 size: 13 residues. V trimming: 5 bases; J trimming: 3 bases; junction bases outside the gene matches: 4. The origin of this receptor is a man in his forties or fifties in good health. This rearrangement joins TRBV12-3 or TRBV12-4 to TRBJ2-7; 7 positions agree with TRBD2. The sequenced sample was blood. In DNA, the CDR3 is TGTGCCAGCAGTCCCGGGACTAACTACGAGCAGTACTTC. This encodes CASSPGTNYEQYF.